This T cell receptor (beta chain) was recovered during a study of blood T cells in healthy people across ages. Overall study results and limits: Aged donors had fewer naive CD4+ cells and lower diversity than long-lived donors. It was held that the diversity estimates obtained from one million T cells were underestimates.

Worth noting for this clonotype: Its antigen is unidentified.

The authors ran a second PCR of about 6 to 11 cycles using a sample-barcoded 5' primer and a J-beta primer mix. The template-switch adaptor, which had 12 random nucleotides, put a tag on each cDNA molecule. From the 5' RACE reads, TCRdb called clonotypes with MiXCR, one entry per CDR3 protein. Counted here are roughly 1.5 million distinct CDR3 sequences, under 55% occurring once; the ten biggest clones make up around 4%. The sample, approximately 10 milliliters of peripheral blood, was drawn from each donor. Trimming pared 1 base from V and 2 bases from J, leaving 17 bases between. CDR3 length equals 17 residues. CDR1 and CDR2 (germline): SEHNR, FQNEAQ (reference sequence).

Sequenced sample: blood. This sequence was found in a woman aged 18-30 years in good health. The V gene is TRBV7-9, the J gene TRBJ2-5; D might be TRBD1 (5 bases). DNA of the CDR3: TGTGCCAGCAGCTTAGGCATCCAGGGTATACCTCAAGAGACCCAGTACTTC. This gives the protein CASSLGIQGIPQETQYF. The entire variable domain, with the rest obtained from reference TRBV7-9 and TRBJ2-5, is as follows: DTGVSQNPRHKITKRGQNVTFRCDPISEHNRLYWYRQTLGQGPEFLTYFQNEAQLEKSRLLSDRFSAERPKGSFSTLEIQRTEQGDSAMYLCASSLGIQGIPQETQYFGPGTRLLVL.